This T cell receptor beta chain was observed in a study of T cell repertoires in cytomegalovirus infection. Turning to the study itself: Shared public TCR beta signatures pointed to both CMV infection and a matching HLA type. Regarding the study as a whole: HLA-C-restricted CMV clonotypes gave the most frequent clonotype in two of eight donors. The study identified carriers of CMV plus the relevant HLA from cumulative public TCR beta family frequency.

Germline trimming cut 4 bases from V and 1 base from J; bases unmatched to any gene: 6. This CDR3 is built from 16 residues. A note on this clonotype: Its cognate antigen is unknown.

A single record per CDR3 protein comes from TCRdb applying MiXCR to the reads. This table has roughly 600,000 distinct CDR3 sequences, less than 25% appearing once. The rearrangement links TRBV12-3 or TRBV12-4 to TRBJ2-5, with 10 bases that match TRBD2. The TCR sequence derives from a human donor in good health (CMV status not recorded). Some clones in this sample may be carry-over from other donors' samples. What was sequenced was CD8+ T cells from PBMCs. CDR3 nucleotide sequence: TGTGCCAGCAGTTCCCGGGTAGCGGGGGGCCAAGAGACCCAGTACTTC. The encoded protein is CASSSRVAGGQETQYF.